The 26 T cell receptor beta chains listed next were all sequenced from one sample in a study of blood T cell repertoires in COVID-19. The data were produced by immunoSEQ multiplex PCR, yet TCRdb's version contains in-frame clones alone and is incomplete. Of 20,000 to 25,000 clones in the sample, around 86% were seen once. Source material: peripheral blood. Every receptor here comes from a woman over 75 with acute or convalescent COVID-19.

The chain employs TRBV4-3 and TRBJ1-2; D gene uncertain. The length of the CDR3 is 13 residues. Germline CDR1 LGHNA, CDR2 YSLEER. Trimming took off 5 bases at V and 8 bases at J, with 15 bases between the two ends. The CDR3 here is CASSFSDGEGYTF. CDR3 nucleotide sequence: TGCGCCAGCAGCTTTTCGGACGGGGAAGGCTACACCTTC.

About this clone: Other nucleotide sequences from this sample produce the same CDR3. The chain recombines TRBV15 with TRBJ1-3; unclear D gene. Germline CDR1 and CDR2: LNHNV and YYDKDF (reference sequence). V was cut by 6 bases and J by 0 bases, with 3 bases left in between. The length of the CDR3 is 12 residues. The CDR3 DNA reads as TGTGCCACCAGACACTCTGGAAACACCATATATTTT. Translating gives CATRHSGNTIYF.

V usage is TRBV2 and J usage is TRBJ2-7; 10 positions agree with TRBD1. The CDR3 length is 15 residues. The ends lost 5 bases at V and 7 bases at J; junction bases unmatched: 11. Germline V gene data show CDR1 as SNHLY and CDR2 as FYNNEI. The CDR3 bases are TGTGCCAGCAGTCACCCGTCCGGACAGGGGGGGGAGCAGTACTTC. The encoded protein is CASSHPSGQGGEQYF.

For the CDR3, the DNA is TGTGCCAGCAGCCAGCCCGGGACAGGTCGCTCTGGGGCCAACGTCCTGACTTTC. Encoded protein: CASSQPGTGRSGANVLTF. This chain connects TRBV3-1 (or the pseudogene TRBV3-2) to TRBJ2-6, with 8 bases identical to TRBD1. V lost 3 bases to trimming and J lost 0 bases; unmatched junction nucleotides: 7. The CDR3 covers 18 residues. The V gene's germline CDR1 is LGHDT and CDR2 YNNKEL (reference sequence).

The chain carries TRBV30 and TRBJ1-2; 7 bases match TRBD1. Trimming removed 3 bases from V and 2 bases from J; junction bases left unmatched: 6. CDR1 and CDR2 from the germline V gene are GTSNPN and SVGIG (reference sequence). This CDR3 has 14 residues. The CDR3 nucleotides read TGTGCCTGGAGCCGACTGACAGGGAACTATGGCTACACCTTC. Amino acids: CAWSRLTGNYGYTF.

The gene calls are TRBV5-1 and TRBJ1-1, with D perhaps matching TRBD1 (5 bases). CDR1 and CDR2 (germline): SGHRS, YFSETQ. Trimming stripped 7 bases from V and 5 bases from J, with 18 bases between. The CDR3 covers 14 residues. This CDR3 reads CASAGPPGETEAFF. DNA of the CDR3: TGCGCCAGCGCAGGACCCCCGGGGGAAACTGAAGCTTTCTTT.

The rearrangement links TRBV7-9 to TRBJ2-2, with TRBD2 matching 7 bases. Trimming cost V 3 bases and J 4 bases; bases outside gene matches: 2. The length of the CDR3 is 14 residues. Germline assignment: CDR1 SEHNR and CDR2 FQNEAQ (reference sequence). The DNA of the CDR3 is TGTGCCAGCAGCTTTTGGGGGGGCACCGGGGAGCTGTTTTTT. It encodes CASSFWGGTGELFF.

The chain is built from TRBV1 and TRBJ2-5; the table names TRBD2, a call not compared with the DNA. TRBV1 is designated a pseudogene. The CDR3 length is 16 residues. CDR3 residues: CTSSQVTREGQETQYF. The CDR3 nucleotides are TGCACCAGCAGCCAAGTCACGCGGGAGGGACAAGAGACCCAGTACTTC.

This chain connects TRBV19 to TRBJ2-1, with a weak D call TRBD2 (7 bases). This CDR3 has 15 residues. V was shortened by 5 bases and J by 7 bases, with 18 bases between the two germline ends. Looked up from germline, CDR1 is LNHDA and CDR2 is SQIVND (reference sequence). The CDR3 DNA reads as TGTGCCAGTAGTTCGAGGGGGGGGAGAAGTAATGAGCAGTTCTTC. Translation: CASSSRGGRSNEQFF.

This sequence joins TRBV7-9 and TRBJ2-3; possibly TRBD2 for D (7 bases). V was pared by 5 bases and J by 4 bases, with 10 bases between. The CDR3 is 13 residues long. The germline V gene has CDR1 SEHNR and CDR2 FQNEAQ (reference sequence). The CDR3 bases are TGTGCCAGCAGCCCGCGGGGGCCAGATACGCAGTATTTT. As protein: CASSPRGPDTQYF.

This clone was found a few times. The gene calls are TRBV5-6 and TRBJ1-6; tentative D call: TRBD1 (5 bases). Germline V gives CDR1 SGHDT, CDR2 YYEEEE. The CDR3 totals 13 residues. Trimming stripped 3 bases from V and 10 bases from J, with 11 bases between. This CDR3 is CASSSGGYSPLHF. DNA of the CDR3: TGTGCCAGCAGCTCCGGGGGGTACTCACCCCTCCACTTT.

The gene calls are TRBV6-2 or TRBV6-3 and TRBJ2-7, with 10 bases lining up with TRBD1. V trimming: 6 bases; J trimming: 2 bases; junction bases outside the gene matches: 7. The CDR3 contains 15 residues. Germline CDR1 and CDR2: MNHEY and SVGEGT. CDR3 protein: CASSRTGGSPYEQYF. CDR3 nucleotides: TGTGCCAGCAGCAGGACAGGGGGATCACCCTACGAGCAGTACTTC.

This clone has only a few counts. CDR3 residues: CASSFHREETQYF. CDR3 coding DNA: TGTGCCAGCAGCTTCCACAGGGAAGAGACCCAGTACTTC. The rearrangement uses TRBV5-4 and TRBJ2-5; tentatively, D is TRBD1 (6 bases). Trimming stripped 2 bases from V and 3 bases from J, with 8 bases between. The CDR3 is 13 residues long. The germline V gene encodes CDR1 SGHNT and CDR2 YYREEE (reference sequence).

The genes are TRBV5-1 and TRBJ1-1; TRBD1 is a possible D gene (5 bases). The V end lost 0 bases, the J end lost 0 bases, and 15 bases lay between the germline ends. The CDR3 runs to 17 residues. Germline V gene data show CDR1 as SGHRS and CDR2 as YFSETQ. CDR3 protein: CASSLAQGGLMNTEAFF. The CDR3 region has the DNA TGCGCCAGCAGCTTGGCCCAGGGAGGCTTAATGAACACTGAAGCTTTCTTT.

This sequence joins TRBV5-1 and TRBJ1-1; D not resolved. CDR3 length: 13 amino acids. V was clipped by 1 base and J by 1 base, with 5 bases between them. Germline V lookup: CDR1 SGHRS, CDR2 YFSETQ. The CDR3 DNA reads TGCGCCAGCAGCTTGACAGCGAACACTGAAGCTTTCTTT. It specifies CASSLTANTEAFF.

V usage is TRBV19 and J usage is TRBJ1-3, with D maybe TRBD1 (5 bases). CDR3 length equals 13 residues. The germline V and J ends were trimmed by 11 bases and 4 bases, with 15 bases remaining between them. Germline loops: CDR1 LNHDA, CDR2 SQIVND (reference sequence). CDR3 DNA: TGTGCCTCCCAATTCGGACACGGAAACACCATATATTTT. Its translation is CASQFGHGNTIYF.

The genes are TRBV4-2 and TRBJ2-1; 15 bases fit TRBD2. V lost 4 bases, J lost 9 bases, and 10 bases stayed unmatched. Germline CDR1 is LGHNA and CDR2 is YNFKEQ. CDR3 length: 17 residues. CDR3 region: CASSPRRGLAGGSEQFF. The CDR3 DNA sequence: TGTGCCAGCAGCCCCCGACGGGGACTAGCGGGAGGATCTGAGCAGTTCTTC.

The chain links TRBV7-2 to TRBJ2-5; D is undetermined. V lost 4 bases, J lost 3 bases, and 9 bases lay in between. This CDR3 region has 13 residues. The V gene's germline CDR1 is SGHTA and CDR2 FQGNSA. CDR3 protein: CASSSIPEETQYF. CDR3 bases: TGTGCCAGCAGCTCAATACCAGAAGAGACCCAGTACTTC.

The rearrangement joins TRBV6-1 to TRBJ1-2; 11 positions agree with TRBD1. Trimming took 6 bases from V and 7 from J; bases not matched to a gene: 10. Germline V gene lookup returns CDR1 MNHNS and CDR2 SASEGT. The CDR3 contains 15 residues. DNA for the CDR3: TGTGCCAGCAGCCTTCCGGGACAGGGGGTCGGTGGCTACACCTTC. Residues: CASSLPGQGVGGYTF.

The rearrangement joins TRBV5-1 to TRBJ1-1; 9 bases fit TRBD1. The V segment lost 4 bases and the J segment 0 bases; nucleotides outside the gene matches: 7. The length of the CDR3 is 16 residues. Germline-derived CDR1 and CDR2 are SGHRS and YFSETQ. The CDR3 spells CASSAGTGNMNTEAFF. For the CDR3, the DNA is TGCGCCAGCAGCGCCGGGACAGGGAATATGAACACTGAAGCTTTCTTT.

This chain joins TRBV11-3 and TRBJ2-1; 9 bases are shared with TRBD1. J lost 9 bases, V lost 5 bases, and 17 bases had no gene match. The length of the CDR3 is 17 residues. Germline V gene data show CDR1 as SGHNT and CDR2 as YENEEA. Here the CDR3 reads CASSHHMGTGPHSEQFF. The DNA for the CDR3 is TGTGCCAGCAGCCATCACATGGGGACAGGGCCACACAGTGAGCAGTTCTTC.

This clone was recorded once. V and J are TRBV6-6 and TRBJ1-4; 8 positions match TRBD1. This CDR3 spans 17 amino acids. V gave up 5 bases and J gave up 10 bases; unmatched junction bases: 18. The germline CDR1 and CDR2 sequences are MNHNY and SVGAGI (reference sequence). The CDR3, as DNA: TGTGCCAGCAGTCGCCAAGGGAGTTCAGGGGGCGCAGGAAAACTGTTTTTT. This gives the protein CASSRQGSSGGAGKLFF.

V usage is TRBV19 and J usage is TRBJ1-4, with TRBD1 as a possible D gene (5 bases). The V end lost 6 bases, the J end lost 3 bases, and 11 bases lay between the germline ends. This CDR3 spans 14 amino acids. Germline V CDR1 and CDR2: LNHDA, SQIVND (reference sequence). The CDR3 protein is CASSQGDSNEKLFF. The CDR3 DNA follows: TGTGCCAGTAGCCAAGGGGACTCTAATGAAAAACTGTTTTTT.

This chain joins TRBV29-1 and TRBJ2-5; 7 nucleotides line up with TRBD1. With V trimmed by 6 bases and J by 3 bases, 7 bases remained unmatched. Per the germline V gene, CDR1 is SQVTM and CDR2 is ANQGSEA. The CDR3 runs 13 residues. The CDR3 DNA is TGCAGCGTGGACGCAGGGGGAGAAGAGACCCAGTACTTC. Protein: CSVDAGGEETQYF.

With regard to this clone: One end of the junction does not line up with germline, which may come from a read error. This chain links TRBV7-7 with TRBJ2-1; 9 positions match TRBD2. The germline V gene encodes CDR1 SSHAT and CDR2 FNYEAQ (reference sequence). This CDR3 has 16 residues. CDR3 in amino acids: CASSLVAGGPLNEQFF. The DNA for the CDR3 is TGTGCTAGCAGCTTAGTGGCGGGAGGGCCTCTCAATGAGCAGTTCTTC.

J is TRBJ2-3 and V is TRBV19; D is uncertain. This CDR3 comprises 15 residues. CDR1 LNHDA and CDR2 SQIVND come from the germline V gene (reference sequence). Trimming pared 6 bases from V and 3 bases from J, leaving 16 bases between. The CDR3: CASSPMGSGTDTQYF. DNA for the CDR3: TGTGCCAGTAGCCCCATGGGCAGTGGGACAGATACGCAGTATTTT.